The clone carrying this T cell receptor beta chain was picked up a small number of times. The antigen is unknown. The CDR3 spans 15 residues. Donors were ostensibly healthy at sampling, although undocumented immune exposures were probable. The study ran its PCR with 60 Vbeta and 13 Jbeta primers. Profiling relied on immunoSEQ multiplex PCR, and the TCRdb table lists in-frame clones only, not all of them. This table holds around 94,000 clones, more than 70% found once. The data derive from a study of cytomegalovirus exposure and HLA in healthy donors. Broader study findings: V- and J-gene trimming in TCR beta was tied to a missense DCLRE1C variant by an analysis performed later. Some V segments (TRBV6-2 and TRBV6-3 among them) were excluded as indistinguishable. Compared with the approximately 670-donor mean, an Asian-associated ancestry cluster reportedly had fewer N-insertions, according to a later analysis.

This TCR came from a male donor in good health and CMV-seropositive. Specimen: PBMCs. The rearrangement joins TRBV21-1 to TRBJ2-1; the table assigns TRBD2, which was not confirmed against the DNA. TRBV21-1 counts as a pseudogene. The CDR3 is CASSRRTSVYNEQFF. The CDR3 DNA reads as TGTGCCAGCAGCCGCCGGACTAGCGTTTACAATGAGCAGTTCTTC.